This TCR beta chain was observed in a study of shared clonotypes between healthy human individuals. Adults of Caucasian background living in Nashville, Tennessee made up all donors. Trimming at V came to 3 bases and at J to 8 bases, leaving 7 bases not matched to a gene. The CDR3 extends over 15 amino acids. Germline CDR1 is SGHNT and CDR2 is YYREEE (reference sequence). The method was immunoSEQ multiplex PCR; TCRdb's version includes in-frame clones alone and lacks a portion of them. The sample includes over 1.4 million clones, roughly 95% of them seen just once. Sequencing was done on a sample of naive CD4+ T cells sorted from blood. Subset reported: CD45RA+ positively selected. The V call is TRBV5-4, the J call TRBJ2-2; 10 bases match TRBD1. The sequence derives from a man aged 25 to 40 in good health. CDR3 sequence (DNA): TGTGCCAGCAGCTCCTACGACAGGGGGCAGGGGGAGCTGTTTTTT. Translation: CASSSYDRGQGELFF.